The 30 T cell receptor beta chains listed next were all sequenced from one sample in a study of T-cell memory formation after mild COVID-19. TCRdb processed the 5' RACE reads anew with MiXCR; each CDR3 protein has one entry. The sample records 400,000 to 500,000 distinct CDR3 sequences, 20% being singletons. The sequenced sample consisted of PBMCs or a T cell subset sorted from them (not recorded which). Receptor source: an adult woman who had mild COVID-19 (a few samples of this study predate the infection). Cell type and time point are not known.

This clonotype was seen a handful of times. This chain links TRBV29-1 with TRBJ2-2; D is unresolved. The CDR3 loop spans 12 amino acids. V was clipped by 7 bases and J by 3 bases, with 9 bases between them. Germline V lookup: CDR1 SQVTM, CDR2 ANQGSEA. The CDR3 loop is CSAHRDTGELFF. CDR3 bases: TGCAGCGCTCATCGGGACACCGGGGAGCTGTTTTTT.

The chain carries TRBV5-3 and TRBJ1-2; D not certain. Being an ORF, TRBV5-3 has a function that is uncertain. This CDR3 is built from 14 residues. V gave up 0 bases and J gave up 3 bases, with 9 bases separating them. This CDR3 reads CARSLGSADYGYTF. CDR3 sequence (DNA): TGTGCCAGAAGCTTGGGGTCTGCTGACTATGGCTACACCTTC.

The CDR3 here is CASSPAGVGAYNEQFF. CDR3 coding DNA: TGTGCCAGCAGCCCTGCCGGGGTGGGGGCTTACAATGAGCAGTTCTTC. The chain recombines TRBV9 with TRBJ2-1; weak D call: TRBD1 (6 bases). Germline V gene lookup returns CDR1 SGDLS and CDR2 YYNGEE. CDR3 length equals 16 residues. Trimming shortened V by 4 bases and J by 4 bases, and 18 bases separated the two germline ends.

The chain recombines TRBV6-1 with TRBJ2-4; perhaps D is TRBD1 or TRBD2 (7 bases each). The CDR3 spans 13 residues. Trimming pared 8 bases from V and 7 bases from J, leaving 15 bases between. From germline, CDR1 is MNHNS and CDR2 SASEGT. CDR3 coding DNA: TGTGCCAGCGGGGGCAGGGGGGGGAACATTCAGTACTTC. This encodes CASGGRGGNIQYF.

The V and J genes are TRBV19 and TRBJ1-5; perhaps TRBD1 as D (5 bases). The CDR3 runs to 17 residues. The germline CDR1 and CDR2 sequences are LNHDA and SQIVND (reference sequence). V lost 2 bases and J 3 bases, leaving 17 bases between the germline ends. Written as DNA, the CDR3 is TGTGCCAGTAGTATACTTCCTTTGAGGGACTACAATCAGCCCCAGCATTTT. Translated: CASSILPLRDYNQPQHF. Full variable domain (rest looked up from reference TRBV19 and TRBJ1-5): DGGITQSPKYLFRKEGQNVTLSCEQNLNHDAMYWYRQDPGQGLRLIYYSQIVNDFQKGDIAEGYSVSREKKESFPLTVTSAQKNPTAFYLCASSILPLRDYNQPQHFGDGTRLSIL.

This chain uses TRBV10-3 with TRBJ1-2; D possibly corresponds to TRBD1 (5 bases). Germline loops: CDR1 ENHRY, CDR2 SYGVKD. The CDR3 is 13 amino acids. Trimming left V 3 bases short and J 6 bases short, with 11 bases between. CDR3 bases: TGTGCCATCAGTGAAGGGGAGGGAGATGGCTACACCTTC. This sequence encodes CAISEGEGDGYTF.

The DNA for the CDR3 is TGTGCCAGCAGCTTAGGACTAGCGGGTATTCAAGAGACCCAGTACTTC. As protein: CASSLGLAGIQETQYF. The rearrangement links TRBV7-6 to TRBJ2-5, with 10 nucleotides matching TRBD2. This CDR3 comprises 16 residues. Germline CDR1 reads SGHVS; CDR2 reads FNYEAQ. V lost 1 base to trimming and J lost 2 bases; unmatched junction nucleotides: 4.

The V call is TRBV12-3 or TRBV12-4, the J call TRBJ1-2; 8 bases agree with TRBD1. V was clipped by 5 bases and J by 2 bases; unmatched bases: 4. This CDR3 is 14 amino acids long. CDR3: CASSQTGDNYGYTF. In nucleotides, the CDR3 is TGTGCCAGCAGTCAGACAGGGGACAACTATGGCTACACCTTC.

V gene TRBV15 combines with J gene TRBJ2-1; D not resolved. Germline lookup yields CDR1 LNHNV and CDR2 YYDKDF (reference sequence). Trimming pared 3 bases from V and 8 bases from J, leaving 17 bases between. The CDR3 is 15 amino acids. CDR3 bases: TGTGCCACCAGCAGCCAATCGGTGGGTTTTGATGAGCAGTTCTTC. Translated, it gives CATSSQSVGFDEQFF.

This clonotype occurred many times. J is TRBJ2-7 and V is TRBV3-1; a possible D gene is TRBD1 (5 bases). The CDR3 is 14 amino acids. Germline V gene sequence: CDR1 LGHDT, CDR2 YNNKEL (reference sequence). Trimming cost V 1 base and J 5 bases, with 12 bases left between them. The CDR3 nucleotides are TGTGCCAGCAGCCAAGTCTCAGGGAAGGACGAGCAGTACTTC. Residues: CASSQVSGKDEQYF.

This clonotype was seen only a few times. The chain has TRBV7-2 and TRBJ2-4, with TRBD1 matching 8 bases. V was pared by 1 base and J by 6 bases, with 5 bases of the junction left unmatched. This CDR3 is built from 15 residues. Germline-derived CDR1 and CDR2 are SGHTA and FQGNSA. In DNA, the CDR3 is TGTGCCAGCAGCTTAGGGACAGGGAAGGGAAACATTCAGTACTTC. Protein: CASSLGTGKGNIQYF.

This rearrangement joins TRBV29-1 to TRBJ2-3, with D maybe TRBD1 (6 bases). Germline lookup yields CDR1 SQVTM and CDR2 ANQGSEA. V lost 4 bases and J 2 bases, leaving 10 bases between the germline ends. The CDR3 runs to 13 residues. The CDR3 region is CSVVQGNTDTQYF. CDR3 DNA sequence: TGCAGCGTTGTGCAGGGGAACACAGATACGCAGTATTTT.

V and J are TRBV5-1 and TRBJ2-3; 14 bases are a match to TRBD2. CDR3 length equals 16 residues. V lost 3 bases to trimming and J lost 8 bases; unmatched junction nucleotides: 8. Germline values: CDR1 SGHRS, CDR2 YFSETQ. The chain's CDR3 is CASSSGLAGGSGTQYF. The CDR3 nucleotides are TGCGCCAGCAGCTCCGGACTAGCGGGAGGATCGGGTACGCAGTATTTT.

Only a few counts were recorded for this clonotype. The chain carries TRBV4-2 and TRBJ2-1; the D gene is possibly TRBD2 (5 bases). There are 16 residues in the CDR3. Germline V gives CDR1 LGHNA, CDR2 YNFKEQ. Trimming pared 0 bases from V and 2 bases from J, leaving 11 bases between. CDR3 in amino acids: CASSQDSLVPYNEQFF. In nucleotides, the CDR3 is TGTGCCAGCAGCCAAGATTCACTAGTCCCCTACAATGAGCAGTTCTTC.

A few counts support this clonotype. The chain combines TRBV18 with TRBJ2-2, with D perhaps TRBD2 (6 bases). The CDR3 has 17 residues. V dropped 3 bases and J dropped 2 bases, with 16 bases sitting between them. Germline CDR1 reads KGHSH; CDR2 reads LQKENI. The CDR3 DNA is TGTGCCAGCTCACCCTATTTAGCGGAATTAAACACCGGGGAGCTGTTTTTT. Translating it yields CASSPYLAELNTGELFF. Using reference TRBV18 and TRBJ2-2 for the parts outside the CDR3, the full variable domain is NAGVMQNPRHLVRRRGQEARLRCSPMKGHSHVYWYRQLPEEGLKFMVYLQKENIIDESGMPKERFSAEFPKEGPSILRIQQVVRGDSAAYFCASSPYLAELNTGELFFGEGSRLTVL.

The J gene is TRBJ2-2, the V gene TRBV24-1, with TRBD2 identical over 14 bases. V lost 3 bases, J lost 4 bases, and 6 bases stayed unmatched. CDR3 size: 18 residues. Germline CDR1 is KGHDR and CDR2 is SFDVKD. The CDR3 region has the DNA TGTGCCACCAGTGATGCGATGACTAGCGGGGGGGCCACCGGGGAGCTGTTTTTT. It is translated as CATSDAMTSGGATGELFF.

J is TRBJ2-7 and V is TRBV29-1; D uncertain. The CDR3 is 11 residues long. Deletions cut 4 bases from V and 4 bases from J, with 8 bases between. Germline V gene lookup returns CDR1 SQVTM and CDR2 ANQGSEA. CDR3 DNA sequence: TGCAGCGTTGTAGGGAAATACGAGCAGTACTTC. Translated, it gives CSVVGKYEQYF.

The V call is TRBV15, the J call TRBJ2-1; D assignment may be TRBD1 or TRBD2 (6 bases each). CDR3 size: 15 residues. Trimming left V 0 bases short and J 10 bases short, with 16 bases between. Germline values: CDR1 LNHNV, CDR2 YYDKDF (reference sequence). The CDR3 region is CATSRDRGQSGEQFF. The CDR3, as DNA: TGTGCCACCAGCAGAGATCGGGGGCAGAGCGGGGAGCAGTTCTTC.

J is TRBJ1-2 and V is TRBV19; no reliable D call. Germline values: CDR1 LNHDA, CDR2 SQIVND (reference sequence). The CDR3 runs 13 residues. Trimming took off 3 bases at V and 5 bases at J, with 10 bases between the two ends. CDR3 amino acids: CASSIPRRYGYTF. CDR3 nucleotides: TGTGCCAGTAGTATCCCCCGTCGGTATGGCTACACCTTC.

Remarks on this clonotype: One base away lies a much larger clone, so this may be a sequencing read error. The V gene is TRBV29-1, the J gene TRBJ2-7; 9 bases fit TRBD1. V shed 4 bases and J 2 bases; nucleotides not matched to a gene: 0. Germline CDR1 is SQVTM and CDR2 is ANQGSEA. CDR3 length equals 12 residues. The CDR3 nucleotides are TGCAGCGTTGGGACAGGGGCCTACGAGCAGTACTTC. It codes for CSVGTGAYEQYF.

This clonotype was counted many times. The CDR3 spells CASSPGTSGSYEQFF. CDR3 coding DNA: TGCGCCAGCAGCCCCGGGACTAGCGGGAGCTATGAGCAGTTCTTC. V usage is TRBV5-1 and J usage is TRBJ2-1; 14 nucleotides match TRBD2. CDR1 is SGHRS, CDR2 YFSETQ, per germline. This CDR3 has 15 residues. V lost 4 bases to trimming and J lost 8 bases; unmatched junction nucleotides: 5.

Only a few counts were recorded for this clonotype. The chain recombines TRBV5-6 with TRBJ1-1, with D hard to call. V was clipped by 4 bases and J by 2 bases, with 15 bases between them. The CDR3 extends over 15 amino acids. Germline CDR1 is SGHDT and CDR2 is YYEEEE. CDR3 protein: CASSREYGVNTEAFF. The DNA for the CDR3 is TGTGCCAGCAGCAGAGAGTATGGGGTCAACACTGAAGCTTTCTTT.

Written as DNA, the CDR3 is TGTGCCAGCCGCGACAGGGTCGAAAAGACCCAGTACTTC. Translation gives CASRDRVEKTQYF. The chain has TRBV6-5 and TRBJ2-5; 7 bases are a match to TRBD1. The length of the CDR3 is 13 residues. V shed 8 bases, J shed 6 bases, and the junction held 9 bases outside the gene matches. CDR1 MNHEY and CDR2 SVGAGI come from the germline V gene.

In this sample, this clonotype turned up a few times. This chain joins TRBV11-2 and TRBJ2-1, with 7 bases aligning to TRBD1. CDR1 and CDR2 (germline): SGHAT, FQNNGV. V dropped 1 base and J dropped 8; count of bases not matched to a gene: 8. This CDR3 contains 15 residues. The CDR3, as DNA: TGTGCCAGCAGCTTAGGACAGGGAGAGGGCGATGAGCAGTTCTTC. Translating gives CASSLGQGEGDEQFF.

The V call is TRBV25-1, the J call TRBJ2-7, with 10 bases matching TRBD1. CDR1 and CDR2 (germline): MGHDK, SYGVNS. V was clipped by 6 bases and J by 5 bases; unmatched bases: 7. This CDR3 is built from 14 residues. The CDR3, as DNA: TGTGCCAGCAGGACCGGGACAGGGGACCACGAGCAGTACTTC. Residues: CASRTGTGDHEQYF.

This clonotype was picked up a small number of times. V is TRBV14 and J is TRBJ2-4, with a weak D call TRBD1 (8 bases). Trimming took off 0 bases at V and 0 bases at J, with 12 bases between the two ends. In germline, CDR1 is SGHDN, CDR2 FVKESK. The CDR3 runs 17 residues. Here the CDR3 DNA reads TGTGCCAGCAGCCAAGAACAGGGGGGGGTAGCCAAAAACATTCAGTACTTC. Translated: CASSQEQGGVAKNIQYF.

This chain connects TRBV5-6 to TRBJ2-7; D is unresolved. The CDR3 is 14 amino acids. The germline CDR1 and CDR2 sequences are SGHDT and YYEEEE. Trimming pared 0 bases from V and 3 bases from J, leaving 10 bases between. In DNA form, the CDR3 reads TGTGCCAGCAGCTTGGGGCAGGTCTTCTACGAGCAGTACTTC. This codes for CASSLGQVFYEQYF.

The table lists this clonotype with many counts. The CDR3 nucleotides read TGCGCCAGCAGCCAAGATGGGGGGTTCTCCACAGATACGCAGTATTTT. Translated: CASSQDGGFSTDTQYF. This sequence joins TRBV4-3 and TRBJ2-3; possibly TRBD2 for D (6 bases). The length of the CDR3 is 16 residues. Trimming shortened V by 0 bases and J by 2 bases, and 12 bases separated the two germline ends. Germline V lookup: CDR1 LGHNA, CDR2 YSLEER.

The chain employs TRBV7-9 and TRBJ2-1; TRBD2 matches 11 bases. Unmatched junction bases numbered 4, after V lost 6 bases and J lost 6 bases. Looked up from germline, CDR1 is SEHNR and CDR2 is FQNEAQ (reference sequence). The CDR3 consists of 14 residues. For the CDR3, the DNA is TGTGCCAGCAGTAATCTAGCGGGAGGCAATGAGCAGTTCTTC. This gives the protein CASSNLAGGNEQFF.

This clonotype was counted at least ten times. The junction and the germline gene differ at one end; a read error may be behind it. The rearrangement uses TRBV7-2 and TRBJ2-3; a possible D gene is TRBD2 (6 bases). CDR1 is SGHTA, CDR2 FQGNSA, per germline. This CDR3 region has 17 residues. The CDR3 bases are TGTGCCAGCAGTTTAGCTCCCATAGCGGTCCTCACAGATACGCAGTATTTT. Translating it yields CASSLAPIAVLTDTQYF.